Included here is one TCR beta chain sequence, with context. Its antigen remains unidentified. These data come from a study of OX40 agonist ivuxolimab in advanced cancers. Study at large: As their treatment, patients were administered ivuxolimab, an agonistic anti-OX40 (CD134) antibody.

Overall study findings and caveats: Both blood CD4+ and CD8+ T cells showed clonal growth by week 6 at 0.1 to 3.0 mg/kg. Certain nonresponders likewise exhibited a low normalized T-cell clonal expansion.

V gave up 3 bases and J gave up 6 bases, with 11 bases separating them. The germline V gene encodes CDR1 SQVTM and CDR2 ANQGSEA. The CDR3 consists of 12 residues. Data came from immunoSEQ multiplex PCR; TCRdb stores just in-frame clones and leaves some out. The sample comprises about 83,000 clones, around 80% of which are singletons, and roughly 1.8% rests with the top ten. Autoimmune disease history or systemic immunosuppression led to patients being barred. The receptor comes from an adult with an advanced solid tumor such as melanoma, head and neck, liver or kidney cancer. The rearrangement joins TRBV29-1 to TRBJ1-2; no reliable D call. The source material was CD4+ or CD8+ T cells sorted from blood, sampled in a trial of the OX40 agonist ivuxolimab. CDR3 nucleotides: TGCAGCGTTGATGTCGGCACTGATGGCTACACCTTC. Protein sequence: CSVDVGTDGYTF.